This TCR beta chain was sequenced for a study of T cell changes during pregnancy in multiple sclerosis. Only in-frame clones appear in the TCRdb table, and some are missing; sequencing was by immunoSEQ multiplex PCR. Here the sample spans approximately 48,000 clones, approximately 94% being singletons. The CDR3 is made up of 17 amino acids. The chain joins TRBV21-1 to TRBJ2-7; the listed D gene, TRBD1, was not tested against the DNA. TRBV21-1 is an annotated pseudogene. The TCR originated in a female donor with multiple sclerosis, enrolled in a pregnancy study. The sequencing here drew on CD4+ T cells from peripheral blood mononuclear cells, taken in the second trimester of pregnancy. CDR3 DNA sequence: TGTGCCAGCAGCAAAGGATGGCCCAGGGTCCCCCCCTACGAGCAGTACTTC. Amino acid sequence: CASSKGWPRVPPYEQYF.